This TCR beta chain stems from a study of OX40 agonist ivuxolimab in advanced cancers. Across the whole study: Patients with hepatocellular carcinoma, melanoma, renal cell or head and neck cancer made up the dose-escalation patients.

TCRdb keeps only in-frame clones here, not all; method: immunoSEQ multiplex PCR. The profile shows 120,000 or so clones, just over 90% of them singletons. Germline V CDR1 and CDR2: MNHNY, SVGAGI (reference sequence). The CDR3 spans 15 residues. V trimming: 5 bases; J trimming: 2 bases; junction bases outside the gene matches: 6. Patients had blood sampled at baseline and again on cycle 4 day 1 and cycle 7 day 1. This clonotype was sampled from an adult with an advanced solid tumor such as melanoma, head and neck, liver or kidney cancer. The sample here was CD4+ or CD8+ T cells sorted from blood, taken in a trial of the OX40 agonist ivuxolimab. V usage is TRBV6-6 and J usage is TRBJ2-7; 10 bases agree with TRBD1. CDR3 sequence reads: CASSHDRGRPYEQYF. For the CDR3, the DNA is TGTGCCAGCAGTCACGACAGGGGGCGTCCCTACGAGCAGTACTTC.